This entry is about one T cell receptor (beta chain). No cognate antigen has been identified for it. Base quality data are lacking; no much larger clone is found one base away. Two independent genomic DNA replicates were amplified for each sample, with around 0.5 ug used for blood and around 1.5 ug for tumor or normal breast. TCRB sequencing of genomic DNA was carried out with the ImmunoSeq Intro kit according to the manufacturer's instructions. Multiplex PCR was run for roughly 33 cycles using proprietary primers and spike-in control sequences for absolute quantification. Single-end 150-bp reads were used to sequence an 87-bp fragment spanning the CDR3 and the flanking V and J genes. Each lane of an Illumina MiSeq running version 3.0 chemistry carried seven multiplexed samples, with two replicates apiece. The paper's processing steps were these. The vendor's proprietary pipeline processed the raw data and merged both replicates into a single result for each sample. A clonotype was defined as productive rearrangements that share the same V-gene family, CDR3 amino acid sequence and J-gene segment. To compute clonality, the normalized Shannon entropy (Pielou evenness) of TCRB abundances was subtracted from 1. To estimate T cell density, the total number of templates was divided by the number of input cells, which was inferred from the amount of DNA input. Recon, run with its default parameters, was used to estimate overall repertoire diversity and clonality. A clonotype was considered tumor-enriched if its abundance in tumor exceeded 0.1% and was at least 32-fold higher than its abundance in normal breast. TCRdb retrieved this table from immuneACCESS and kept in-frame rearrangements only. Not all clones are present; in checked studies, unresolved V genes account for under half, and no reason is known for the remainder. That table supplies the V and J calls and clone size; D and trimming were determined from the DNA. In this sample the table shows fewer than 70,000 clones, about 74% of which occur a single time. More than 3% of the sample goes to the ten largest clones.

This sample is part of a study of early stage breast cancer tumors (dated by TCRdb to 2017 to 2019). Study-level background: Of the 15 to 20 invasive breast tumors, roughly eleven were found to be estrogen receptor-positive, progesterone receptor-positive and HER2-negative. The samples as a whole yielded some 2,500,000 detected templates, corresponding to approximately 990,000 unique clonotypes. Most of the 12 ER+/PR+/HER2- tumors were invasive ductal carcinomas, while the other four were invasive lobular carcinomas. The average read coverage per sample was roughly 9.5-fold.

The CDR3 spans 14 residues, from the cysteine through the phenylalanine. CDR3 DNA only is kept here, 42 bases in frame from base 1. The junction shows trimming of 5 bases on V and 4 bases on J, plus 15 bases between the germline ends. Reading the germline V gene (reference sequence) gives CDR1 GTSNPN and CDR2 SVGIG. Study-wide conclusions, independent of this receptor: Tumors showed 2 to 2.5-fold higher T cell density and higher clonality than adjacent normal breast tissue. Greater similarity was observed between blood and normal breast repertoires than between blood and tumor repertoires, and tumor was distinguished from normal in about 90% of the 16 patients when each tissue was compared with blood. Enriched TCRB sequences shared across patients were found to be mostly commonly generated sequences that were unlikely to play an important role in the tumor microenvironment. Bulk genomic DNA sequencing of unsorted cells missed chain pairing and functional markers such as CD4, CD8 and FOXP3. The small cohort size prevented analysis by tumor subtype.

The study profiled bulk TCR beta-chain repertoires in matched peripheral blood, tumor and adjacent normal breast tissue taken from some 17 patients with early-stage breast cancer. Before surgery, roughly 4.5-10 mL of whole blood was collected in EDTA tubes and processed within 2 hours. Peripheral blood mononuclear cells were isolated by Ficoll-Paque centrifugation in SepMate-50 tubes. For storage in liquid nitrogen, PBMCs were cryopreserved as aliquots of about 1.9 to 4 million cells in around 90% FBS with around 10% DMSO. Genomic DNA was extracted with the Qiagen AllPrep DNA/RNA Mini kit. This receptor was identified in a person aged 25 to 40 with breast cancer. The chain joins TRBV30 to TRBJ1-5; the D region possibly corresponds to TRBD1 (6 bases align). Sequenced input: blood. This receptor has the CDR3 CAWGGAGDNQPQHF. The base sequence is TGTGCCTGGGGCGGGGCAGGGGATAATCAGCCCCAGCATTTT.